The 23 T cell receptor beta chains below all came from one sample that was sequenced in a study of shared clonotypes between healthy human individuals. Sequencing used immunoSEQ multiplex PCR; TCRdb keeps in-frame clones, though not all of them. The data contain about 2.4 million clones, 80% to 95% of them singletons. The sample comprised naive CD4+ T cells from PBMCs. Subset described: CD45RA+ positively selected. These receptors came from a man aged 18-30 years in good health. Some clones in this sample may be carry-over from other donors' samples.

The chain carries TRBV6-4 and TRBJ2-2; D is uncertain. The CDR3 is 12 residues long. Trimming took 2 bases from V and 7 from J, leaving 5 bases between them. Germline CDR1 reads MRHNA; CDR2 reads SNTAGT. This CDR3 reads CASSDGVGELFF. CDR3 DNA: TGTGCCAGCAGTGACGGGGTCGGGGAGCTGTTTTTT.

This chain links TRBV28 with TRBJ2-4; D remains unclear. Germline values: CDR1 MDHEN, CDR2 SYDVKM. V was shortened by 1 base and J by 0 bases, with 7 bases between the two germline ends. This CDR3 comprises 15 residues. CDR3 amino acids: CASSLFSVAKNIQYF. CDR3 bases: TGTGCCAGCAGTTTATTCAGCGTAGCCAAAAACATTCAGTACTTC.

The chain is built from TRBV4-2 and TRBJ2-7, with a weak D call TRBD2 (6 bases). This CDR3 has 16 residues. Trimming removed 2 bases from V and 0 bases from J, with 14 bases in between. Germline V gene lookup returns CDR1 LGHNA and CDR2 YNFKEQ. The CDR3 loop reads CASSQSLGGSSYEQYF. The CDR3 DNA follows: TGTGCCAGCAGCCAATCCCTGGGGGGAAGCTCCTACGAGCAGTACTTC.

About this clone: Other DNA sequences in the sample encode the same CDR3. The V call is TRBV5-1, the J call TRBJ1-1; perhaps TRBD1 as D (5 bases). Trimming left V 3 bases short and J 1 base short, with 7 bases between. Germline values: CDR1 SGHRS, CDR2 YFSETQ. The CDR3 spans 13 residues. This CDR3 is CASSSTGNTEAFF. The CDR3 DNA sequence: TGCGCCAGCAGCTCAACAGGGAACACTGAAGCTTTCTTT.

This clone was recorded only once. The chain uses TRBV5-1 and TRBJ1-3; D might be TRBD1 (6 bases). Germline lookup yields CDR1 SGHRS and CDR2 YFSETQ. The V gene lost 5 bases and the J gene lost 4 bases, with 13 bases spanning the gap. The CDR3 runs 14 residues. Written as DNA, the CDR3 is TGCGCCAGCAGGGAAACAGGGTCCGGAAACACCATATATTTT. Its translation is CASRETGSGNTIYF.

About this clone: The same CDR3 also results from other DNA sequences found in this sample. The chain uses TRBV28 and TRBJ2-7, with D possibly TRBD1 on 6 matching bases. V lost 6 bases and J 7 bases, leaving 10 bases between the germline ends. The germline V gene encodes CDR1 MDHEN and CDR2 SYDVKM. CDR3 length: 11 residues. For the CDR3, the DNA is TGTGCCAGCAGGCAGGGGTATGAGCAGTACTTC. Translated, it gives CASRQGYEQYF.

The rearrangement uses TRBV4-1 and TRBJ1-1; D uncertain. The germline V and J ends were trimmed by 0 bases and 0 bases, with 11 bases remaining between them. The CDR3 is 16 amino acids. Germline loops: CDR1 MGHRA, CDR2 YSYEKL. CDR3 in DNA: TGCGCCAGCAGCCAAGATTATAGGCAGCTGAACACTGAAGCTTTCTTT. It yields the protein CASSQDYRQLNTEAFF.

The genes are TRBV7-2 and TRBJ2-7, with 9 bases aligning to TRBD2. CDR3 length: 16 residues. The V and J ends lost 5 bases and 0 bases, in that order; junction bases with no gene match: 8. Per germline, CDR1 SGHTA and CDR2 FQGNSA. CDR3 loop: CASSPGGLAHSYEQYF. CDR3 in DNA: TGTGCCAGCAGCCCAGGAGGACTAGCGCACTCCTACGAGCAGTACTTC.

V gene TRBV6-1 combines with J gene TRBJ2-7, with 9 bases matching TRBD2. Germline V gene lookup returns CDR1 MNHNS and CDR2 SASEGT. The CDR3 consists of 15 residues. Germline trimming cut 5 bases from V and 2 bases from J; bases unmatched to any gene: 7. CDR3 bases: TGTGCCAGCAGTTCTCGACTAGCGGATACCTACGAGCAGTACTTC. Amino acids: CASSSRLADTYEQYF.

This chain uses TRBV28 with TRBJ2-1; 7 bases map to TRBD2. With 8 bases clipped from V and 6 bases from J, the junction kept 13 bases outside the gene matches. This CDR3 contains 15 residues. In germline, CDR1 is MDHEN, CDR2 SYDVKM. CDR3 nucleotides: TGTGCCAGCGTTTCGGCACGGGAGGCCCTCAATGAGCAGTTCTTC. Its protein is CASVSAREALNEQFF.

The chain employs TRBV28 and TRBJ1-5; no clear D gene. V lost 3 bases and J 4 bases, leaving 10 bases between the germline ends. This CDR3 contains 14 residues. CDR1 is MDHEN, CDR2 SYDVKM, per germline. The chain's CDR3 is CASSFFRGNQPQHF. The CDR3 DNA reads as TGTGCCAGCAGTTTCTTTAGAGGGAATCAGCCCCAGCATTTT.

This clone was recorded once. V and J are TRBV6-5 and TRBJ2-5; no reliable D call. CDR3 length: 15 residues. Germline lookup yields CDR1 MNHEY and CDR2 SVGAGI. Deletions cut 2 bases from V and 1 base from J, with 11 bases between. Here the CDR3 reads CASSYPAGRQETQYF. The CDR3 bases are TGTGCCAGCAGTTACCCCGCTGGGCGCCAAGAGACCCAGTACTTC.

V gene TRBV25-1 combines with J gene TRBJ2-7; possible D gene TRBD1, 6 bases. This CDR3 is built from 15 residues. Trimming took 3 bases from V and 0 from J, leaving 12 bases between them. Looked up from germline, CDR1 is MGHDK and CDR2 is SYGVNS. CDR3 in DNA: TGTGCCAGCAGTGAGTTGGACAGTAGCTCCTACGAGCAGTACTTC. Protein sequence: CASSELDSSSYEQYF.

This rearrangement joins TRBV6-6 to TRBJ1-5, with TRBD1 matching over 7 bases. This CDR3 is 14 amino acids long. CDR1 and CDR2 from the germline V gene are MNHNY and SVGAGI (reference sequence). Trimming cost V 4 bases and J 1 base; bases outside gene matches: 1. CDR3 sequence: CASSWGQSNQPQHF. CDR3 in DNA: TGTGCCAGCAGTTGGGGACAGAGCAATCAGCCCCAGCATTTT.

The CDR3 bases are TGTGCCAGCAGCCCCCGGGTGTGGGGGAGGAGACAGGACGAGCAGTACTTC. Its translation is CASSPRVWGRRQDEQYF. The chain uses TRBV16 and TRBJ2-7; D is tentatively TRBD1 or TRBD2 (6 bases each). Germline assignment: CDR1 KGHSY and CDR2 FQNENV. The CDR3 runs to 17 residues. The V and J ends lost 4 bases and 5 bases respectively, with 24 bases between them.

This clone has a single count. CDR3 bases: TGTGCCAGCAGCAACGGGGGGACAGGCCTCAATGAGCAGTTCTTC. It yields the protein CASSNGGTGLNEQFF. V usage is TRBV5-4 and J usage is TRBJ2-1; TRBD1 is a possible D gene (8 bases). Germline values: CDR1 SGHNT, CDR2 YYREEE (reference sequence). The ends were cut back, 4 bases at V and 6 bases at J, with 17 bases in the middle. This CDR3 spans 15 amino acids. The whole variable domain, filled in from reference TRBV5-4 and TRBJ2-1, reads ETGVTQSPTHLIKTRGQQVTLRCSSQSGHNTVSWYQQALGQGPQFIFQYYREEENGRGNFPPRFSGLQFPNYSSELNVNALELDDSALYLCASSNGGTGLNEQFFGPGTRLTVL.

V is TRBV5-1 and J is TRBJ1-1, with D possibly matching TRBD1 (6 bases). The germline gives CDR1 SGHRS, CDR2 YFSETQ. The CDR3 is made up of 13 amino acids. Trimming pared 6 bases from V and 0 bases from J, leaving 9 bases between. The CDR3 region has the DNA TGCGCCAGCATCGGGACAATGAACACTGAAGCTTTCTTT. As protein: CASIGTMNTEAFF.

With regard to this clone: This CDR3 is also generated by other DNA sequences in the sample. This chain links TRBV5-1 with TRBJ1-4, with D hard to call. The CDR3 runs 15 residues. CDR1 is SGHRS and CDR2 is YFSETQ in the germline V gene. The germline V and J ends were trimmed by 1 base and 0 bases, with 7 bases remaining between them. The CDR3 region is CASSLLGATNEKLFF. The CDR3 DNA reads TGCGCCAGCAGCTTGTTAGGTGCAACTAATGAAAAACTGTTTTTT.

The V and J genes are TRBV11-2 and TRBJ2-2; perhaps TRBD2 as D (5 bases). CDR1 and CDR2 (germline): SGHAT, FQNNGV. The V end lost 4 bases, the J end lost 1 base, and 16 bases lay between the germline ends. The length of the CDR3 is 17 residues. CDR3 sequence reads: CASSSIRLGLNTGELFF. CDR3 in DNA: TGTGCCAGCAGCTCGATAAGACTCGGACTGAACACCGGGGAGCTGTTTTTT.

The gene calls are TRBV19 and TRBJ1-5; D unresolved. CDR3 length equals 15 residues. Trimming pared 3 bases from V and 3 bases from J, leaving 12 bases between. The germline V gene encodes CDR1 LNHDA and CDR2 SQIVND (reference sequence). CDR3 residues: CASSIVSTSNQPQHF. CDR3 nucleotides: TGTGCCAGTAGTATTGTCAGTACCTCCAATCAGCCCCAGCATTTT.

The CDR3 is CASRWTGQGAETQYF. CDR3 DNA sequence: TGCGCCAGCAGATGGACGGGACAGGGGGCAGAGACCCAGTACTTC. The chain couples TRBV5-1 to TRBJ2-5, with 12 bases that match TRBD1. V lost 5 bases, J lost 4 bases, and 6 bases stayed unmatched. The CDR3 extends over 15 amino acids. Germline V gives CDR1 SGHRS, CDR2 YFSETQ.

This chain connects TRBV28 to TRBJ2-7; D perhaps matches TRBD1 (6 bases). Germline assignment: CDR1 MDHEN and CDR2 SYDVKM. V was clipped by 5 bases and J by 8 bases, with 16 bases between them. The CDR3 has 13 amino acids. The chain's CDR3 is CASSGGTGSKQYF. The DNA for the CDR3 is TGTGCCAGCAGTGGGGGAACAGGGTCCAAGCAGTACTTC.

V is TRBV2 and J is TRBJ1-2, with a tentative D call TRBD1 (6 bases). V lost 3 bases, J lost 6 bases, and 11 bases lay in between. This CDR3 region has 13 residues. Germline V lookup: CDR1 SNHLY, CDR2 FYNNEI. CDR3 DNA: TGTGCCAGCAGTGACAGGGGACATCATGGCTACACCTTC. Encoded protein: CASSDRGHHGYTF.